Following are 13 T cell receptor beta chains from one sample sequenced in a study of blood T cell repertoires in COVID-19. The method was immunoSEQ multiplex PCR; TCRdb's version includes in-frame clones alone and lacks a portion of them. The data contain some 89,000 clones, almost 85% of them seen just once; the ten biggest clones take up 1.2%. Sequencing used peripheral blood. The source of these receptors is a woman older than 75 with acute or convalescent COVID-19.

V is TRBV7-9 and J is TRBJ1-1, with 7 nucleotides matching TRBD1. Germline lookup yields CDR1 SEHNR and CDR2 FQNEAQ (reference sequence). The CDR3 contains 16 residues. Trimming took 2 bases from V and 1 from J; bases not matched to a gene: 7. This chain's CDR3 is CASSLPTGIGNTEAFF. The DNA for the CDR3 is TGTGCCAGCAGCTTACCGACAGGGATTGGGAACACTGAAGCTTTCTTT. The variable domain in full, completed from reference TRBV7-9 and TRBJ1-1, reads DTGVSQNPRHKITKRGQNVTFRCDPISEHNRLYWYRQTLGQGPEFLTYFQNEAQLEKSRLLSDRFSAERPKGSFSTLEIQRTEQGDSAMYLCASSLPTGIGNTEAFFGQGTRLTVV.

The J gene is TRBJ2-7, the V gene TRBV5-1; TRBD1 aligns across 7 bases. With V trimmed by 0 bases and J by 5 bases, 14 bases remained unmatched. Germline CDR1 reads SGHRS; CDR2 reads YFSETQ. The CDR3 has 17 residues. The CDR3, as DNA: TGCGCCAGCAGCTTGGAACCTACAGGGGCCGGAACGGACGAGCAGTACTTC. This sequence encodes CASSLEPTGAGTDEQYF.

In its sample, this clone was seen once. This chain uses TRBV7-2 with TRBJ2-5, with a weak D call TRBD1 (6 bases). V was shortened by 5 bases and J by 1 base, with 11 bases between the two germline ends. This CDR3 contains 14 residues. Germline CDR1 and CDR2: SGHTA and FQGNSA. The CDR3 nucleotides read TGTGCCAGCAGCATCAGGGGATTCCAAGAGACCCAGTACTTC. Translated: CASSIRGFQETQYF.

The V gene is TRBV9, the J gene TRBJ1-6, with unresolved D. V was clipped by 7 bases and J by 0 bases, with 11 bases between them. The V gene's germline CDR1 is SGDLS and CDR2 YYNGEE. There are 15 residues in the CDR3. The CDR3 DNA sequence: TGTGCCAGCTCGGAAGGGAGCTCCTATAATTCACCCCTCCACTTT. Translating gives CASSEGSSYNSPLHF.

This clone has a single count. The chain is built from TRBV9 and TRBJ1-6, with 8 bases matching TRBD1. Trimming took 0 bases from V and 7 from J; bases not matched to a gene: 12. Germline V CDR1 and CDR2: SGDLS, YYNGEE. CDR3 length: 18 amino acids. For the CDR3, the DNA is TGTGCCAGCAGCGTAGGGGGGACAGGCTTCCGCGGGAATTCACCCCTCCACTTT. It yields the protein CASSVGGTGFRGNSPLHF.

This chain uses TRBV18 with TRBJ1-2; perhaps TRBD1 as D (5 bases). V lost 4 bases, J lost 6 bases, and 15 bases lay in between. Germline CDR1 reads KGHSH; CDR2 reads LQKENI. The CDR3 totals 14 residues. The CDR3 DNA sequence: TGTGCCAGCTCACTGCAGGACACCCAGAATGGCTACACCTTC. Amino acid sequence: CASSLQDTQNGYTF.

CDR3 loop: CASSLVWGVPQYF. The CDR3 region has the DNA TGTGCCAGCAGCTTAGTGTGGGGAGTTCCGCAGTATTTT. The chain employs TRBV7-2 and TRBJ2-3; maybe TRBD2 (5 bases). The germline CDR1 and CDR2 sequences are SGHTA and FQGNSA. Trimming cost V 1 base and J 10 bases, with 12 bases left between them. This CDR3 spans 13 amino acids.

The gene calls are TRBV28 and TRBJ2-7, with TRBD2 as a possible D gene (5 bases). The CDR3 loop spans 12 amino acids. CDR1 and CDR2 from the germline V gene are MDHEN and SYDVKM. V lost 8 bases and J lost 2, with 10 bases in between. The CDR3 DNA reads TGTGCCAGCCAGGACTGGACCTACGAGCAGTACTTC. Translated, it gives CASQDWTYEQYF.

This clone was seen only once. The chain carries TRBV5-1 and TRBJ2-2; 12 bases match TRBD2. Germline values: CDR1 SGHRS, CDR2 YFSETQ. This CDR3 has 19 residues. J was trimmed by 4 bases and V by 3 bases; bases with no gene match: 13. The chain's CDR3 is CASSSGGLAGSRFTGELFF. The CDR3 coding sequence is TGCGCCAGCAGCTCCGGAGGACTAGCGGGGAGTAGATTCACCGGGGAGCTGTTTTTT.

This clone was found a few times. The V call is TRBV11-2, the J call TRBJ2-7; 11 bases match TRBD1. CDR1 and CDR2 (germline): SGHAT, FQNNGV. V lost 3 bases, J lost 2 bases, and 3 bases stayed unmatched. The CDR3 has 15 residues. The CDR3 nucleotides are TGTGCCAGCAGCTTGATGGGACAGGGGGCCTACGAGCAGTACTTC. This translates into CASSLMGQGAYEQYF.

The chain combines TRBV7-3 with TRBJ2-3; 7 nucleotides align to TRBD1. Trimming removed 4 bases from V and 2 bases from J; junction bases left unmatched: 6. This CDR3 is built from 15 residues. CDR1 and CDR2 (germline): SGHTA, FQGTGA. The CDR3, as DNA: TGTGCCAGCAGCTCCTGGGGACAGAACACAGATACGCAGTATTTT. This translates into CASSSWGQNTDTQYF.

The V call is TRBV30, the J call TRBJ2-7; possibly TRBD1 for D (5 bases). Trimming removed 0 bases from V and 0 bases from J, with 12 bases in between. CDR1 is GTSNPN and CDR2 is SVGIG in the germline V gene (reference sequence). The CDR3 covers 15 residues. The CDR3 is CAWSVPRQLSYEQYF. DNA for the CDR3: TGTGCCTGGAGTGTACCAAGACAGCTCTCCTACGAGCAGTACTTC.

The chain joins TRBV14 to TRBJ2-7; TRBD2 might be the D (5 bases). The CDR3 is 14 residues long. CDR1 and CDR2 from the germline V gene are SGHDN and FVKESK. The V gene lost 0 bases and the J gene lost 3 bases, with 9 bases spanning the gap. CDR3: CASSQDWGDYEQYF. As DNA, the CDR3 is TGTGCCAGCAGCCAAGATTGGGGAGACTACGAGCAGTACTTC.